These T cell receptor beta chains were read from a single sample in a study of early T cells in non-severe SARS-CoV-2 infection. Via MiXCR, TCRdb re-called the 5' RACE reads, giving one row per CDR3 protein. The repertoire holds around 84,000 distinct CDR3 sequences, with 12% as singletons. Sequenced material: whole blood. The source is an adult who was a healthcare worker with PCR-confirmed SARS-CoV-2 infection or an uninfected control (not recorded which). CDR3s leave out the opening cysteine and the closing phenylalanine or tryptophan. Fields, in order: V gene, CDR3 protein.

v_gene: TRBV12-3/TRBV12-4
CDR3aa: ASSRLAGGVPGELF

v_gene: TRBV30
CDR3aa: AWSSPGTGMNTQY

v_gene: TRBV11-2
CDR3aa: ASSAVAGGPDTQY

v_gene: TRBV28
CDR3aa: ASSLGLGPDTQY

v_gene: TRBV11-2
CDR3aa: ASSFAEKDTEAF

v_gene: TRBV29-1
CDR3aa: SAGTGSVTGELF

v_gene: TRBV7-2
CDR3aa: ASSEGPGIHEQY

v_gene: TRBV20-1
CDR3aa: SARDPTRIEAF

v_gene: TRBV11-2
CDR3aa: ASSVFPGVGSGNTIY

v_gene: TRBV19
CDR3aa: ASSNAGGRTDTQY

v_gene: TRBV11-3
CDR3aa: ASSLDGGTVIQETQY

v_gene: TRBV12-3/TRBV12-4
CDR3aa: ASSAGQNEKLF

v_gene: TRBV12-3/TRBV12-4
CDR3aa: ASSLSTGSNQPQH

v_gene: TRBV12-3/TRBV12-4
CDR3aa: ASSLERVRTGNTIY

v_gene: TRBV11-3
CDR3aa: ASSYARNTEAF

v_gene: TRBV6-5
CDR3aa: ASSYSRTNTGELF

v_gene: TRBV12-3/TRBV12-4
CDR3aa: ASRLEGTDTQY

v_gene: TRBV5-4
CDR3aa: ASSLEGGYEQY

v_gene: TRBV28
CDR3aa: ASSPQGPGANVLT

v_gene: TRBV7-8
CDR3aa: ASSLAGGGSYEQY

v_gene: TRBV11-2
CDR3aa: ASSQLGVAGELF

v_gene: TRBV7-6
CDR3aa: ASSLGPPYEQY

v_gene: TRBV18
CDR3aa: ASSPRDGPYNEQF

v_gene: TRBV20-1
CDR3aa: SARLSGREGTGELF

v_gene: TRBV6-7
CDR3aa: ASSLQGYWQPQH

v_gene: TRBV12-3/TRBV12-4
CDR3aa: AILGTDNYGYT

v_gene: TRBV6-5
CDR3aa: ASSYSRKTTTDTQY

v_gene: TRBV11-2
CDR3aa: ASRETSGRALSSYNEQF